This T cell receptor beta chain is from a study of shared clonotypes between healthy human individuals. Overall study findings and caveats: The study found lower generation probabilities in non-shared clonotypes than in those shared by all four donors.

Deep was the level used in running the assay. The genomic DNA of each subset was split evenly across several immunoSEQ plates. The DNA input per sorted-subset replicate PCR was around 200 ng, corresponding to some 27,000 T cell genomes. Libraries were prepared by immunoSEQ multiplex PCR; TCRdb keeps only in-frame clonotypes and omits some of them. The table includes millions of clones, about 95% detected once. Turning to this clone: Its antigen is not known.

The CDR3 length is 16 residues. CDR1 is SGHRS and CDR2 is YFSETQ in the germline V gene. Trimming stripped 0 bases from V and 2 bases from J, with 14 bases between. Sequenced: naive CD4+ T cells sorted from blood. Subset noted: CD45RA+ positively selected. The chain couples TRBV5-1 to TRBJ2-5, with D perhaps TRBD1 or TRBD2 (6 bases each). The receptor comes from a man between 18 and 35 years old in good health. The CDR3 nucleotides read TGCGCCAGCAGCTTGGAGGGGGAGGCCCCGCAAGAGACCCAGTACTTC. Protein product: CASSLEGEAPQETQYF. Full variable domain (outside the CDR3, taken from reference TRBV5-1 and TRBJ2-5): KAGVTQTPRYLIKTRGQQVTLSCSPISGHRSVSWYQQTPGQGLQFLFEYFSETQRNKGNFPGRFSGRQFSNSRSEMNVSTLELGDSALYLCASSLEGEAPQETQYFGPGTRLLVL.